This TCR beta chain was profiled in a study of blood T cell repertoires in COVID-19. Study-level information: Samples representing acute and convalescent COVID-19 were sourced from the United States, Italy and Spain. T cells, B-cell-depleted T cells, or PBMCs supplied cDNA or gDNA.

Germline V CDR1 and CDR2: KGHDR, SFDVKD. V trimming: 7 bases; J trimming: 4 bases; junction bases outside the gene matches: 16. The CDR3 runs to 18 residues. Under the authors' procedure: Amplifying reference gene primers gave estimates of nucleated cell counts. Method: immunoSEQ multiplex PCR; TCRdb's copy keeps in-frame clones and lacks some. Clone size and the V and J calls come from that table; the DNA yielded D and trimming. The sample yields fewer than 350,000 clones, around 86% seen once. Sample: peripheral blood. The sequence derives from a woman in her twenties or thirties who had recovered from COVID-19. The rearrangement uses TRBV24-1 and TRBJ2-1; 9 nucleotides align to TRBD1. The CDR3 loop is CATSGPYLQGAVYNEQFF. The CDR3 nucleotides are TGTGCCACCAGCGGCCCCTACCTACAGGGGGCAGTATACAATGAGCAGTTCTTC.